Listed here are 18 T cell receptor beta chains from one sample, sequenced in a study of CD8+ T cells in alopecia areata. Extraction and reverse transcription of RNA yielded cDNA as the sequencing template. TCRdb's copy holds only in-frame clones and misses some; the assay was immunoSEQ multiplex PCR. The sample records about 6,400 clones, 65% to 75% being singletons. Treatment described: oral pan-JAK inhibitor, 5-10 mg twice daily. From alopecia areata patients, lesional scalp punch biopsies and peripheral blood were collected. Sequences were derived from skin, sampled at week 4, from a patient treated with tofacitinib. These receptors originate from a human donor with alopecia areata.

V usage is TRBV7-2 and J usage is TRBJ2-2; no clear D. The germline V gene has CDR1 SGHTA and CDR2 FQGNSA. CDR3 length: 15 residues. V lost 0 bases and J lost 5, with 10 bases in between. The CDR3, as DNA: TGTGCCAGCAGCTTAGCTCGTGTCGGGACCGGGGAGCTGTTTTTT. Translating it yields CASSLARVGTGELFF.

This chain connects TRBV7-6 to TRBJ2-6; D gene unclear. V was shortened by 5 bases and J by 2 bases, with 7 bases between the two germline ends. Germline CDR1 and CDR2: SGHVS and FNYEAQ. This CDR3 contains 14 residues. CDR3 protein: CASSPMTGANVLTF. The CDR3 coding sequence is TGTGCCAGCAGCCCCATGACTGGGGCCAACGTCCTGACTTTC.

The V and J genes are TRBV6-1 and TRBJ2-7, with D possibly being TRBD1 (6 bases). CDR1 MNHNS and CDR2 SASEGT come from the germline V gene. The ends were cut back, 4 bases at V and 5 bases at J, with 12 bases in the middle. The CDR3 spans 13 residues. This CDR3 reads CASSGQDNHEQYF. The CDR3 DNA is TGTGCCAGCAGTGGACAGGATAACCACGAGCAGTACTTC.

The chain has TRBV14 and TRBJ2-1; 8 bases are a match to TRBD1. CDR1 SGHDN and CDR2 FVKESK come from the germline V gene. This CDR3 is 16 amino acids long. J gave up 5 bases and V 4 bases, and 10 bases lay outside the gene matches. The CDR3 DNA is TGTGCCAGCAGCCGTTATGCGGACAGGGACCACAATGAGCAGTTCTTC. Translating gives CASSRYADRDHNEQFF.

The V gene is TRBV11-2, the J gene TRBJ1-1; D unresolved. This CDR3 spans 16 amino acids. CDR1 and CDR2 from the germline V gene are SGHAT and FQNNGV. The V end was cut by 0 bases, the J end by 1 base, with 12 bases between. The CDR3 region is CASSLDQPFSNTEAFF. CDR3 DNA sequence: TGTGCCAGCAGCTTAGATCAACCCTTCTCGAACACTGAAGCTTTCTTT.

This chain links TRBV29-1 with TRBJ1-1, with 9 bases aligning to TRBD1. The germline CDR1 and CDR2 sequences are SQVTM and ANQGSEA. The junction had 7 bases not matched to a gene; V was cut back by 6 bases and J by 5 bases. CDR3 length: 13 amino acids. The CDR3, as DNA: TGCAGCGTACGGACAGGGGTAGGGACTGAAGCTTTCTTT. As protein: CSVRTGVGTEAFF.

The table lists this clone with a few counts. This chain connects TRBV29-1 to TRBJ1-4, with D unresolved. This CDR3 has 11 amino acids. Per germline, CDR1 SQVTM and CDR2 ANQGSEA. V lost 4 bases and J lost 4, with 4 bases in between. The CDR3, as DNA: TGCAGCGTTGCGGATAATGAAAAACTGTTTTTT. It codes for CSVADNEKLFF. The entire variable domain, with the rest obtained from reference TRBV29-1 and TRBJ1-4, is as follows: SAVISQKPSRDICQRGTSLTIQCQVDSQVTMMFWYRQQPGQSLTLIATANQGSEATYESGFVIDKFPISRPNLTFSTLTVSNMSPEDSSIYLCSVADNEKLFFGSGTQLSVL.

This chain links TRBV2 with TRBJ1-4; perhaps TRBD1 as D (5 bases). This CDR3 has 13 amino acids. Germline V lookup: CDR1 SNHLY, CDR2 FYNNEI. V was trimmed by 6 bases and J by 4 bases, leaving 9 bases between them. CDR3 nucleotide sequence: TGTGCCAGCAGCCGACAGCTTAATGAAAAACTGTTTTTT. Its translation: CASSRQLNEKLFF.

The gene calls are TRBV2 and TRBJ1-5; TRBD1 aligns across 8 bases. The CDR3 extends over 16 amino acids. Unmatched junction bases numbered 6, after V lost 5 bases and J lost 0 bases. Per the germline V gene, CDR1 is SNHLY and CDR2 is FYNNEI. The CDR3 sequence: CASSPDRVYSNQPQHF. The CDR3 nucleotides are TGTGCCAGCAGTCCGGACAGGGTTTATAGCAATCAGCCCCAGCATTTT.

V usage is TRBV11-2 and J usage is TRBJ2-3; TRBD2 aligns across 7 bases. After removal of 0 bases from V and 3 bases from J, the junction contained 9 bases not matched to a gene. CDR1 is SGHAT and CDR2 is FQNNGV in the germline V gene. The CDR3 has 17 amino acids. The CDR3 loop reads CASSLEPGGGVTDTQYF. The DNA for the CDR3 is TGTGCCAGCAGCTTAGAGCCGGGAGGCGGGGTAACAGATACGCAGTATTTT.

The chain combines TRBV19 with TRBJ2-1, with D possibly being TRBD1 (6 bases). Trimming took off 1 base at V and 7 bases at J, with 26 bases between the two ends. Looked up from germline, CDR1 is LNHDA and CDR2 is SQIVND (reference sequence). The CDR3 has 19 residues. This chain's CDR3 is CASSIVTYTGHLLRNEQFF. In DNA form, the CDR3 reads TGTGCCAGTAGTATAGTTACTTACACGGGACACCTCCTTAGGAATGAGCAGTTCTTC.

The V and J genes are TRBV7-4 and TRBJ2-3; the D gene is possibly TRBD1 (5 bases). The germline V gene encodes CDR1 SGHVT and CDR2 SQSDAQ. The CDR3 runs to 12 residues. Trimming removed 3 bases from V and 6 bases from J, with 7 bases in between. CDR3 DNA sequence: TGTGCCAGCAGCTTTGACAGCGATACGCAGTATTTT. Translation: CASSFDSDTQYF.

On this clone itself: Relative to the germline gene, one junction end is altered; a read error may explain this. This sequence joins TRBV19 and TRBJ1-2; no reliable D call. Germline V gives CDR1 LNHDA, CDR2 SQIVND (reference sequence). There are 10 residues in the CDR3. CDR3 nucleotides: TGTGCCAGTAGTCACCGGGTCCTATTCTTC. Protein: CASSHRVLFF.

A note on this clone: At one end the junction does not follow the germline gene, possibly because of a read error. The chain uses TRBV5-4 and TRBJ2-1; D is undetermined. The CDR3 extends over 12 amino acids. The germline V gene encodes CDR1 SGHNT and CDR2 YYREEE (reference sequence). The CDR3 DNA sequence: TGTGCCGGCAGCTTGGGCTACAATGAGCAGTTCTTC. Translation: CAGSLGYNEQFF.

This clone was found a few times. V gene TRBV11-2 combines with J gene TRBJ2-1, with D perhaps TRBD1 (5 bases). Germline loops: CDR1 SGHAT, CDR2 FQNNGV. Deletions cut 5 bases from V and 3 bases from J, with 8 bases between. The CDR3 contains 13 residues. CDR3 in DNA: TGTGCCAGCAGCCAAGGGGACTACAATGAGCAGTTCTTC. Its translation is CASSQGDYNEQFF.

The V gene is TRBV6-5, the J gene TRBJ1-1; the match to TRBD1 covers 7 bases. Germline V gene sequence: CDR1 MNHEY, CDR2 SVGAGI. The CDR3 spans 15 residues. V lost 0 bases, J lost 5 bases, and 6 bases stayed unmatched. As DNA, the CDR3 is TGTGCCAGCAGTTACTCCCGGACAGGAGGGACTGAAGCTTTCTTT. This translates into CASSYSRTGGTEAFF.

The genes are TRBV27 and TRBJ2-7; 12 bases are shared with TRBD1. Germline V lookup: CDR1 MNHEY, CDR2 SMNVEV (reference sequence). The length of the CDR3 is 15 residues. V dropped 7 bases and J dropped 6; count of bases not matched to a gene: 10. CDR3 in DNA: TGTGCCAGCAAATCTTTAGGGACAGGGGGCGGCGAGCAGTACTTC. Translated: CASKSLGTGGGEQYF.

The rearrangement uses TRBV9 and TRBJ1-1; tentative D call: TRBD1 (6 bases). The CDR3 has 17 residues. Per the germline V gene, CDR1 is SGDLS and CDR2 is YYNGEE. V gave up 3 bases and J gave up 1 base, with 19 bases separating them. CDR3 sequence reads: CASSAGRGQSRNTEAFF. In DNA form, the CDR3 reads TGTGCCAGCAGCGCGGGGCGGGGACAAAGCCGGAACACTGAAGCTTTCTTT.